The clone carrying this T cell receptor beta chain was found many times. Its target is unknown. The record originates from a study of Graves' ophthalmopathy and Graves' hyperthyroidism. Study information: The blood sample was drawn at first diagnosis and before any treatment. Overall study results and limits: From stable hyperthyroidism, ophthalmopathy was separated by a 13-signature model with about 88% sensitivity and around 79% specificity. Blood contained most expanded thyroid clonotypes exceeding 0.001 frequency.

CDR1 and CDR2 (germline): SGHAT, FQNNGV. The CDR3 runs to 15 residues. Trimming at V came to 3 bases and at J to 0 bases, leaving 2 bases not matched to a gene. Investigators amplified TCR beta CDR3 regions from RNA transcripts. In the first round, RT-PCR was carried out with HTBI primers, and a multiplex PCR formed the second round. TCRdb processed the multiplex PCR reads anew with MiXCR; each CDR3 protein has one entry. The data hold just over 600,000 distinct CDR3 sequences, with around a fifth observed a single time. The V call is TRBV11-2, the J call TRBJ2-3; 8 bases match TRBD2. The specimen sequenced was peripheral blood. The sequence was obtained from a woman aged 18-35 years with stable Graves' hyperthyroidism. Some clones in this sample may be carry-over from other donors' samples. The CDR3 region has the DNA TGTGCCAGCAGCTTCAGGACTAGCAGCACAGATACGCAGTATTTT. Encoded protein: CASSFRTSSTDTQYF.